What follows describes a single T cell receptor (beta chain). TCRdb re-called the 5' RACE reads and gives one entry per CDR3 protein, without DNA. This repertoire includes 150,000 to 200,000 distinct CDR3 sequences. This sample stems from a study of monozygotic twins with inflammatory bowel disease. CDR3 length: 14 amino acids. Germline CDR1 SGHVS, CDR2 FNYEAQ. Sequenced sample: blood. The chain combines TRBV7-6 with TRBJ2-3; TCRdb outputs TRBD2, but without DNA this stays unchecked. The receptor comes from a human donor with ulcerative colitis or Crohn's disease, or a healthy co-twin of an affected twin (not recorded which). This CDR3 reads CASSARSGGDTQYF.